These T cell receptor beta chains were read from a single sample in a study of shared clonotypes between healthy human individuals. Data came from immunoSEQ multiplex PCR; TCRdb stores just in-frame clones and leaves some out. The sample has some 980,000 clones, roughly 72% seen once. The sequenced material came from memory CD4+ T cells sorted from blood. The receptors were sampled from a man between 18 and 35 years old in good health. Each CDR3 is given with its conserved first and last residue. A D gene is named only where the DNA matches it firmly. Clone size appears in some rows only: once, few, many, or a class for an expanded clone.

clone_size d_call j_call v_call cdr3_nt cdr3_aa
. . TRBJ2-5 TRBV5-1 TGCGCCAGCAGCTTGGCAGACAGTCAAGAGACCCAGTACTTC CASSLADSQETQYF
. TRBD2 TRBJ2-3 TRBV13 TGTGCCAGCTTTCAGCGGGGGTACACAGATACGCAGTATTTT CASFQRGYTDTQYF
. TRBD2 TRBJ2-2 TRBV11-3 TGTGCCAGCAGCCCTCGTTCAAAACTAGCGGGAGGCCCGAACACCGGGGAGCTGTTTTTT CASSPRSKLAGGPNTGELFF
many . TRBJ1-3 TRBV11-2 TGTGCCAGCAGCTCAGAATGGGTCTCTGGAAACACCATATATTTT CASSSEWVSGNTIYF
. . TRBJ1-5 TRBV6-5 TGTGCCAGCAGTTACCGGTTCAATCAGCCCCAGCATTTT CASSYRFNQPQHF
. TRBD1 TRBJ1-2 TRBV6-1 TGTGCCAGCAACGACAGGGGTTATGGCTACACCTTC CASNDRGYGYTF
. TRBD2 TRBJ2-1 TRBV6-5 TGTGCCAGCAGTGGACTAGCGGGGACCAATGAGCAGTTCTTC CASSGLAGTNEQFF
. . TRBJ2-1 TRBV11-2 TGTGCCAGCAGCTTAGATAGGGGCGGCTACAATGAGCAGTTCTTC CASSLDRGGYNEQFF
. TRBD1 TRBJ1-6 TRBV27 TGTGCCAGCAGTTTTTTCGGACAGGGCAATTCACCCCTCCACTTT CASSFFGQGNSPLHF
. . TRBJ2-5 TRBV25-1 TGTGGGTCTGAGGGTATATCGGGGACCCAGTACTTC CGSEGISGTQYF
few . TRBJ1-5 TRBV19 TGTGCCAGTAGTATTTCTGGAGATCAGCCCCAGCATTTT CASSISGDQPQHF
. TRBD1 TRBJ1-6 TRBV18 TGTGCCAGCTCACCTAACAGGGGTGGCTATAATTCACCCCTCCACTTT CASSPNRGGYNSPLHF
. TRBD2 TRBJ2-1 TRBV28 TGTGCCAGCAGCTCGTCGAACGGGGGGTCCTACAATGAGCAGTTCTTC CASSSSNGGSYNEQFF
few . TRBJ1-2 TRBV10-1 TGCGCCAGCAGTGAGTGGCAGGGCTTCGGCTACACCTTC CASSEWQGFGYTF
. . TRBJ2-7 TRBV6-6 TGTGCCAGCAGTTTCCGGGACAACTCCTACGAGCAGTACTTC CASSFRDNSYEQYF
. TRBD1 TRBJ1-2 TRBV10-3 TGTGCCATCAGTCAGACAGGGGAAGATGGCTACACCTTC CAISQTGEDGYTF
. TRBD2 TRBJ2-7 TRBV9 TGTGCCAGCAGCCCAATAGCGGGAGGGAATAGGTCCTACGAGCAGTACTTC CASSPIAGGNRSYEQYF
. TRBD2 TRBJ2-1 TRBV5-8 TGTGCCAGCAGCCCTGGACTAGCAAGCTACAATGAGCAGTTCTTC CASSPGLASYNEQFF
. . TRBJ1-1 TRBV28 TGTGCCAGCCATCGCAACAGGGAGAACACTGAAGCTTTCTTT CASHRNRENTEAFF
. . TRBJ1-1 TRBV5-1 TGCGCCAGCAGCTTGTCAGCGAACACTGAAGCTTTCTTT CASSLSANTEAFF
. TRBD1 TRBJ2-7 TRBV6-1 TGTGCCAGCAGTGGACAGGGGTATCTCGGGCAGTACTTC CASSGQGYLGQYF
once TRBD1 TRBJ1-1 TRBV25-1 TGTGCCAGCAGCCGACAGGGGGAAGCTTTCTTT CASSRQGEAFF
few TRBD2 TRBJ2-3 TRBV7-2 TGTGCCAGCAGCTCCAGACTAGCGGGAAGAAACGCAGATACGCAGTATTTT CASSSRLAGRNADTQYF
. . TRBJ1-2 TRBV27 TGTGCCAGCAGTCGTGGGGGGGCTTCTAACTATGGCTACACCTTC CASSRGGASNYGYTF
few . TRBJ1-4 TRBV7-8 TGTGCCAGCAGCTCAGGACGGCTGAATGAAAAACTGTTTTTT CASSSGRLNEKLFF
. . TRBJ2-2 TRBV18 TGTGCCAGCTCGTCTAGCGAGGGCGGGGAGCTGTTTTTT CASSSSEGGELFF
many TRBD1 TRBJ1-1 TRBV19 TGTGCCAGTAGTCGACAGGGTAGGGGGAACACTGAAGCTTTCTTT CASSRQGRGNTEAFF
. TRBD1 TRBJ2-4 TRBV5-1 TGCGCCAGCAGCTTGGCGGGACAGGGGGTAGTAACCAAAAACATTCAGTACTTC CASSLAGQGVVTKNIQYF
. . TRBJ1-1 TRBV9 TGTGCCAGCAGCGTAGATGGCAGGAGGAGGACTGAAGCTTTCTTT CASSVDGRRRTEAFF
. TRBD2 TRBJ2-5 TRBV5-1 TGCGCCAGCAGCTTGGTCCTAGCGGGGGGGCGAGAGACCCAGTACTTC CASSLVLAGGRETQYF
. TRBD2 TRBJ2-1 TRBV9 TGTGCCAGCAGCCCCCTCGGGGGGGCATACAATGAGCAGTTCTTC CASSPLGGAYNEQFF
. . TRBJ2-2 TRBV5-1 TGCGCCAGCAGCTTGTTGGAAGGGACCGGGGAGCTGTTTTTT CASSLLEGTGELFF
few TRBD2 TRBJ2-7 TRBV4-2 TGTGCCAGCAGCCAAGAATGGACTAGCGCCACGTACGAGCAGTACTTC CASSQEWTSATYEQYF
. . TRBJ2-3 TRBV6-6 TGTGCCAGCAGTTACTCTTCCGCGACTAGCACAGATACGCAGTATTTT CASSYSSATSTDTQYF
few . TRBJ2-7 TRBV5-6 TGTGCCAGCAGCACCGGCGGTAGCTCCTACGAGCAGTACTTC CASSTGGSSYEQYF
. . TRBJ1-3 TRBV5-1 TGCGCCAGCAGCTCTGGGCCATCTGGGGCTGGAAACACCATATATTTT CASSSGPSGAGNTIYF
. . TRBJ2-7 TRBV28 TGTGCCACCTCCTCCGGGACCAACTCCTACGAGCAGTACTTC CATSSGTNSYEQYF
. . TRBJ2-3 TRBV5-1 TGCGCCAGCAGCAATGGACAGCACAGCACAGATACGCAGTATTTT CASSNGQHSTDTQYF
. TRBD1 TRBJ2-5 TRBV28 TGTGCCAGCAGTCCCCGGACAGGGGGCGGAAAGACCCAGTACTTC CASSPRTGGGKTQYF
. . TRBJ2-3 TRBV5-1 TGCGCCAGCAGCTGGAGGGACTCTAGCACGGCAGATACGCAGTATTTT CASSWRDSSTADTQYF
. . TRBJ2-3 TRBV9 TGTGCCAGCACCCGGGGAACAGATACGCAGTATTTT CASTRGTDTQYF
. . TRBJ2-7 TRBV4-3 TGCGCCAGCAGCCAATCCGTACAGAGCTCCTACGAGCAGTACTTC CASSQSVQSSYEQYF
. . TRBJ2-2 TRBV5-4 TGTGCCAGCAGTCTAACAGGGGAGGGCACCGGGGAGCTGTTTTTT CASSLTGEGTGELFF
. . TRBJ1-6 TRBV14 TGTGCCAGCAGCCAAGATTGGAATTCACCCCTCCACTTT CASSQDWNSPLHF
few TRBD1 TRBJ2-1 TRBV18 TGTGCCAGCTCACCCCCGGGACAGGGGCACAATGAGCAGTTCTTC CASSPPGQGHNEQFF
. TRBD1 TRBJ2-5 TRBV6-1 TGTGCCAGCAAAGGACAGGGGGCTAAGACCCAGTACTTC CASKGQGAKTQYF
. . TRBJ2-1 TRBV21-1 TGTGCCAGCAGCAAAGAGCTTGAGTCTAGCGGGGGGAGCTCCTACAATGAGCAGTTCTTC CASSKELESSGGSSYNEQFF
. . TRBJ1-2 TRBV5-8 TGTGCCACCGGCGGGAGACCTTTTGACACCTTC CATGGRPFDTF